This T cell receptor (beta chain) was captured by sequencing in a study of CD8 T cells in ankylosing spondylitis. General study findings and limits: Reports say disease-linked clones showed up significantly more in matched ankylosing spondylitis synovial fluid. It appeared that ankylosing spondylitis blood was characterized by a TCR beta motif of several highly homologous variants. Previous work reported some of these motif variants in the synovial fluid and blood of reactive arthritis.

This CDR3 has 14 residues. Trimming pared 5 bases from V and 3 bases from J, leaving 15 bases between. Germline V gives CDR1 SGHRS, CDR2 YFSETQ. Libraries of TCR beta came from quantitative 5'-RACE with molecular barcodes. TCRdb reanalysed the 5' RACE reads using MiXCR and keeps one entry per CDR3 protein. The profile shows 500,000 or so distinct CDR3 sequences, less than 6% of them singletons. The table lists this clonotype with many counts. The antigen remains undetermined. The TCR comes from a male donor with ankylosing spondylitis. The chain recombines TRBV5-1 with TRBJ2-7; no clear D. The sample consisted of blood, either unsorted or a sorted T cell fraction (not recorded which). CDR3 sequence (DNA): TGCGCCAGCAGGACCGACATCTACGACTACGAGCAGTACTTC. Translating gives CASRTDIYDYEQYF.